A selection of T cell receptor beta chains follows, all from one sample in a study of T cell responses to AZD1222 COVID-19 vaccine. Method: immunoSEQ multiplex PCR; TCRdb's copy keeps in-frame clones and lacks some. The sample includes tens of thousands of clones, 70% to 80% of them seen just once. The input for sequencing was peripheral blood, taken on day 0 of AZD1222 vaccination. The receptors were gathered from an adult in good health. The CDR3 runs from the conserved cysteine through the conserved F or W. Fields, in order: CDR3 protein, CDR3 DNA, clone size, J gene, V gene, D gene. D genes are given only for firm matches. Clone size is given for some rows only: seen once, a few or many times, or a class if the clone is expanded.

CASSLGTGATGELFF TGTGCCAGCAGCTTAGGGACAGGGGCCACCGGGGAGCTGTTTTTT - TRBJ2-2 TRBV11-2 TRBD1
CASSQSPRPHTDTQYF TGCGCCAGCAGCCAATCCCCGAGGCCACACACAGATACGCAGTATTTT - TRBJ2-3 TRBV4-1 -
CASSRLTGELFF TGTGCCAGCAGTCGGTTGACCGGGGAGCTGTTTTTT few TRBJ2-2 TRBV27 -
CASRSTGTGANVLTF TGTGCCAGCAGATCGACGGGAACTGGGGCCAACGTCCTGACTTTC - TRBJ2-6 TRBV27 -
CSAERGQGHNTEAFF TGCAGCGCCGAGCGGGGACAGGGACACAACACTGAAGCTTTCTTT - TRBJ1-1 TRBV29-1 TRBD1
CASSVLRGVNTEAFF TGTGCCAGCAGTGTCTTGCGTGGGGTGAACACTGAAGCTTTCTTT - TRBJ1-1 TRBV25-1 -
CASSLGAQGNEQFF TGCGCCAGCAGCTTGGGCGCACAGGGGAATGAGCAGTTCTTC - TRBJ2-1 TRBV5-1 TRBD1
CASSFGTPLGELFF TGTGCCAGCAGCTTCGGGACCCCCCTCGGGGAGCTGTTTTTT few TRBJ2-2 TRBV5-8 -
CASRHLVGELFF TGCGCCAGCAGACATTTAGTGGGGGAGCTGTTTTTT few TRBJ2-2 TRBV5-1 -
CASSVGLVPYEQYF TGTGCCAGCAGCGTAGGGTTGGTTCCCTACGAGCAGTACTTC - TRBJ2-7 TRBV9 -
CASSGVRGIPGELFF TGCGCCAGCAGCGGGGTCAGGGGGATACCCGGGGAGCTGTTTTTT few TRBJ2-2 TRBV5-1 TRBD1
CSASASLGTTLYNEQFF TGCAGTGCTAGTGCCAGCCTAGGGACTACCCTATACAATGAGCAGTTCTTC - TRBJ2-1 TRBV20-1 TRBD2
CATSDFPGRRATNEKLFF TGTGCCACCAGTGATTTTCCTGGTCGGCGAGCAACTAATGAAAAACTGTTTTTT - TRBJ1-4 TRBV24-1 -
CASSSGQGGSPLHF TGTGCCAGCAGCTCGGGACAGGGTGGTTCACCCCTCCACTTT - TRBJ1-6 TRBV28 TRBD1
CATSRESGGELFF TGTGCCACCTCAAGGGAATCTGGCGGGGAGCTGTTTTTT - TRBJ2-2 TRBV6-5 -
CASSARQVLLGGGGYTF TGTGCCAGCAGTGCCCGCCAGGTTCTATTAGGGGGCGGTGGCTACACCTTC - TRBJ1-2 TRBV28 TRBD1
CASIPGTGGGQPQHF TGTGCCAGCATCCCCGGGACAGGGGGCGGTCAGCCCCAGCATTTT - TRBJ1-5 TRBV6-5 TRBD1
CASSLIASGRGYEQYF TGTGCCAGCAGCTTAATCGCTAGCGGGAGGGGATACGAGCAGTACTTC - TRBJ2-7 TRBV7-9 TRBD2
CASSALAGENNEQFF TGTGCCAGCAGCGCCCTAGCGGGAGAGAACAATGAGCAGTTCTTC - TRBJ2-1 TRBV5-5 TRBD2
CSVEPSGSGYEQFF TGCAGCGTTGAACCCAGCGGGAGCGGGTATGAGCAGTTCTTC - TRBJ2-1 TRBV29-1 TRBD2
CASSNPGDSEQYF TGTGCCAGCAGCAACCCCGGGGACTCCGAGCAGTACTTC - TRBJ2-7 TRBV7-2 -
CASSGPEGYNSPLHF TGTGCCAGCTCAGGCCCGGAGGGTTATAATTCACCCCTCCACTTT - TRBJ1-6 TRBV3-1/TRBV3-2 -
CASRTGSYNSPLHF TGTGCCAGCAGGACGGGCTCCTATAATTCACCCCTCCACTTT - TRBJ1-6 TRBV6-5 -